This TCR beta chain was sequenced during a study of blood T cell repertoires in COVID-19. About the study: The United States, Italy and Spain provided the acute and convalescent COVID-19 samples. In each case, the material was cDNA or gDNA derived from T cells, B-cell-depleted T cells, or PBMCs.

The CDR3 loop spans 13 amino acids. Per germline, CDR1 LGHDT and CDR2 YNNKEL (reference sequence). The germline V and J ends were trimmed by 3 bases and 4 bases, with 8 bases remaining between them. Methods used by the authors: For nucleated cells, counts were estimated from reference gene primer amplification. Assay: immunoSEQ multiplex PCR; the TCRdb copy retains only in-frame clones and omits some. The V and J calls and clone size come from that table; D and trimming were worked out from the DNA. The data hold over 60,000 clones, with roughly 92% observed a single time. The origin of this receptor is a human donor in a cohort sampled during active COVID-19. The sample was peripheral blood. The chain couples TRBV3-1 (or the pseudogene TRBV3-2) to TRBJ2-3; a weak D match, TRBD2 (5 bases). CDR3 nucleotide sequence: TGTGCCAGCAGCCATGGAGGCCCAGATACGCAGTATTTT. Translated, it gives CASSHGGPDTQYF.